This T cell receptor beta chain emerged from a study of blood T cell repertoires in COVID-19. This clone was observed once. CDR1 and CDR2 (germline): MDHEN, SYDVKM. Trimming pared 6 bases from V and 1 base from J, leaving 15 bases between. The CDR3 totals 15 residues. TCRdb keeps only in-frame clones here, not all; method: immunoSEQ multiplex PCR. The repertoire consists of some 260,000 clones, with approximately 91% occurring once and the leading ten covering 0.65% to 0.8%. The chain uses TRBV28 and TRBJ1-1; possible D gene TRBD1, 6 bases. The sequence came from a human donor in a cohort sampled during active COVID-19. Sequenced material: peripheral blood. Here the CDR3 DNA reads TGTGCCAGCAGCCCAAGAAGGGGGAAGAACACTGAAGCTTTCTTT. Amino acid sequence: CASSPRRGKNTEAFF.